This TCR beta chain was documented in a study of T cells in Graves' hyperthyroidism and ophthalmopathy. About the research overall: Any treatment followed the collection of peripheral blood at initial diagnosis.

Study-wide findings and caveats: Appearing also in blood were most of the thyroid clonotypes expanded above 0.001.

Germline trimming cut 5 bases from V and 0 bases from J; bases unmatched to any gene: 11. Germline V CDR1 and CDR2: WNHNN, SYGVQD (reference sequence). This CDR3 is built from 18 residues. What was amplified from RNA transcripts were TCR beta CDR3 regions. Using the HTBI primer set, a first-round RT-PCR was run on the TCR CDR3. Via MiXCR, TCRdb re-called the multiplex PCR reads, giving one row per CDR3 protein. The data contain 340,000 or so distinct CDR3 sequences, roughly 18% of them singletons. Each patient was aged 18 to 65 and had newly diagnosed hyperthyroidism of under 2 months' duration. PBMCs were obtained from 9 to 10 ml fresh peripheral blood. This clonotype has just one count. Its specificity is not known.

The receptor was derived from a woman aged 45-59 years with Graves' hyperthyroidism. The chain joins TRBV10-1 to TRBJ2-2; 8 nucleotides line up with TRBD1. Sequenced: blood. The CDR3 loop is CASSPDRALITNTGELFF. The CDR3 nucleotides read TGCGCCAGCAGTCCGGACAGGGCCCTAATCACGAACACCGGGGAGCTGTTTTTT.